This record covers a single T cell receptor (beta chain). It lacks a known antigen. No base-level quality is on record; no much larger clone is a single base apart. In total, approximately 700 healthy bone marrow donors made up the cohort. At the time of sampling, every cohort member was nominally healthy, though immune exposures that went unrecorded were likely present. The donor tested CMV seronegative and was one of the 352 seronegative cohort members. Every donor gave a peripheral blood sample, and the peripheral blood mononuclear cells from that sample were used for TCR beta sequencing. Genomic DNA was extracted from the blood cell samples with the Qiagen DNeasy Blood Extraction Kit. This entry belongs to a study of cytomegalovirus exposure and HLA in healthy donors (dated by TCRdb to about 2017). In terms of the full investigation: An earlier analysis of more than 550 of the donors reported 276 Gb of sequence data and 95 million to 140 million unique TCR beta sequences obtained from around 170 million T cells. Roughly 300 gigabases of sequencing data and 75 million to 85 million unique TCR sequences made up an early release that covered fewer than 650 HLA-typed donors. Among the roughly 410 genotyped donors, about 85% belonged to the genetic ancestry cluster associated with self-reported Caucasian donors. The aim of the study was to test whether cataloging public T cell receptors could identify signatures of past pathogen exposure. The study profiled the T cell repertoires of under 850 subjects by immunosequencing and related them to cytomegalovirus serostatus. Along with the roughly 700-subject first cohort, a separate validation cohort of around 120 different subjects was used. To predict cytomegalovirus infection status, the study combined high-throughput TCR immunosequencing, statistical association of individual TCRs with disease status, and machine learning. A later analysis re-examined previously published TCR beta repertoires from 500 to 700 donors and added high-resolution HLA genotyping to investigate patterns of TCR occurrence. Rather than drawing on any new phenotypic data, the later analysis identified candidate immune exposures from TCR beta sequences and the way those sequences occurred across donors. An earlier analysis of about 600 of the donors used high-throughput TCR beta sequencing to judge whether each TCR beta V gene segment behaved as functional or pseudogenic. Alongside the repertoire data, information on donor age, sex, ethnicity and CMV serostatus was compiled. Genome-wide SNP genotypes for about three fifths of the roughly 670 donors were used in a later genetic analysis, which treated that subset as a discovery cohort. All discovery cohort repertoires had been generated on a single sequencing platform. Class I and class II HLA loci were covered by the typing at four-digit resolution. The number of donors typed differed by locus, with roughly 629-640 for A, B, C, DRB1 and DQB1, more than 500 for DQA1, under 610 for DPA1, and approximately 470 for DPB1. Roughly 5 DR-DQ haplotypes were treated as single units for association and clustering because of strong linkage in the cohort. Among roughly 400 genotyped donors of the cohort, an average of about 240,000 unique TCR beta nucleotide sequences were sequenced per donor, around 18% of them non-productive.

Libraries were made using the immunoSEQ multiplex PCR assay. For the multiplex PCR, a mixture combining 60 forward primers for TCR Vbeta segments and 13 reverse primers for TCR Jbeta segments was used. The CDR3 region of rearranged TCR beta genes was amplified from genomic DNA with a multiplex PCR assay. The amplified TCR beta libraries were sequenced on the Illumina HiSeq System as 87-base-pair reads. Per the source publication's procedure: A later analysis tallied 75 million to 85 million unique TCR beta chains across the 700 or so repertoires, and around 10 million of those chains were shared by two or more donors. Raw reads were error-corrected and collapsed into unique sequences with a nearest-neighbor algorithm that merged closely related sequences to remove PCR and sequencing errors. V, D and J gene segments were assigned by aligning CDR3 sequences to IMGT reference sequences. For a sequence to be retained, a match of at least six nucleotides to both a V gene segment and a J gene segment was required. Rearrangements were classified as productive when the CDR3 lacked stop codons and remained in frame with V and J, and all other rearrangements were classified as non-productive. CDR3 was defined by IMGT convention, running from the second conserved V-encoded cysteine to the conserved J-encoded phenylalanine. Sequences without an unambiguous match to a single V gene segment were excluded from the earlier analysis of about 600 of the donors. In an earlier analysis of several hundred of the donors, a V segment was called functional when productive rearrangements were above 56.7%, and segregating when the standard deviation between donors exceeded 5%. A statistical classification framework was built for diagnosing cytomegalovirus status from the catalog of TCR beta chain sequences. In a later analysis, V and J genes were assigned by comparing TCR nucleotide sequences against IMGT/GENE-DB human TR gene sequences. A later analysis assigned CDR3 sequences and most-parsimonious VDJ recombination scenarios with the TCRdist pipeline. In a later analysis, each TCR beta chain was defined by its CDR3 amino acid sequence together with its V-gene family, and reads without a unique V-gene family were excluded. In a later analysis, some 600 highly shared, low-generation-probability nucleotide sequences were removed to address suspected cross-contamination and a sequencing artifact. In a later analysis, a clonal expansion index was calculated for each public chain from normalized within-repertoire ranks of inferred template counts. Generation probabilities in a later analysis came from a VDJ recombination model fitted to out-of-frame rearrangements, and those results were checked against IGoR. A later analysis scored TCR-TCR, TCR-HLA and TCR-CMV co-occurrence with hypergeometric tests, applying a repertoire-size bias correction to TCR pairs. A later analysis estimated false discovery rates by permuting HLA or CMV assignments 20 times. In a later analysis, co-occurring TCRs were grouped using DBSCAN, with TCRdist sequence similarity added in when clustering inside HLA-allele-positive subsets. Repertoires with fewer than 30,000 or more than 120,000 public chains, plus five repertoires with anomalous nucleotide sharing, were excluded from co-occurrence clustering. TCRdb took this table from immuneACCESS and kept in-frame rearrangements with V and J called. Such tables lack part of the clones; where checked against another copy, unresolved V genes explain under half of the gap, and the rest is unexplained. Clone size and V and J calls were adopted from that table, with D and trimming inferred from the DNA. The sample contains about 170,000 clones, 75% to 90% of them found a single time. The ten largest clonotypes hold 1.5% to 2% of the sample.

Trimmed from V: 2 bases; trimmed from J: 9 bases; junction bases lacking a gene match: 12. Reading from cysteine to phenylalanine, the CDR3 counts 15 amino acids. The kept DNA is CDR3 alone, 45 bases in frame from the first base. The germline V gene (reference sequence) yields SEHNR for CDR1 and FQNEAQ for CDR2. General conclusions and limits of the study: It was suggested by the authors that the approach could potentially be generalized to other disease states and immunological phenotypes. A later analysis found that TCR association rates varied across HLA loci, with DRB1 alleles showing the most associated TCRs and HLA-C alleles the fewest. A further reported finding was that TCR beta sequences accurately predicted the HLA-A and HLA-B alleles for most subjects in the first cohort. Most TCR sequences were observed very rarely across donors, whereas some public TCRs were present in many individuals. V-gene and J-gene trimming of TCR beta chains was associated with a missense DCLRE1C variant in a later genetic analysis, and the association was replicated in an independent cohort. In a later analysis, HLA-associated TCR beta chains were found to be more clonally expanded and to have lower generation probabilities than equally common non-associated chains. A later analysis found that most CMV-associated TCR beta chains appeared HLA-restricted, with HLA associations seemingly driven largely by CMV exposure. For the cohort, immune exposure information was limited to CMV serostatus. According to a later analysis, parvovirus B19, influenza, CMV and Epstein-Barr virus appeared linked to several top co-occurrence clusters. A total of 164 TCR beta chains were listed by the study as associated with cytomegalovirus. When HLA alleles, especially DR and DQ, strongly co-occurred, attributing TCR associations to individual alleles was difficult. Some IMGT-functional V segments, including TRBV6-2 and TRBV6-3, could not be told apart with the 87-base-pair reads, so those segments were excluded. Sequencing depth was assumed to be roughly uniform across donors in the presence/absence analyses, though that assumption may not hold. Because some donors lacked HLA typing at each locus, the association tests relied only on the typed subset. In vitro tests confirmed that three of the cytomegalovirus-associated TCR beta chains recognize cytomegalovirus antigens. Compared with the 666-donor mean, donors in an Asian-associated ancestry cluster had fewer N-insertions in productive TCRs, according to a later genetic analysis. Broadly in line with IMGT annotations, most TCR beta V segments showed up in productive rearrangements about 90% or about 30% of the time in an earlier analysis of several hundred of the donors. Because counts were too low, around 17 rarely observed V segments, including chromosome 9 orphons, were left out of the earlier analysis of 587 of the donors. Linkage disequilibrium might explain the correlated functional status among segregating V segments, but an unknown experimental factor could not be ruled out. Only TCR beta chains were sequenced in this cohort, and the absence of alpha or paired-chain data limited detectable features. In a later analysis, around 17,000 TCR beta sequences were associated with specific HLA alleles at a false discovery rate of 0.05. In both the original and validation cohorts, the classifier was reported to diagnose cytomegalovirus status with high specificity and sensitivity. The sequencing pipeline was judged likely to have produced a cluster of highly shared sequence variants as a technical artifact.

The TCR originated in a woman aged 18-29 years in good health and CMV-seronegative. Material: PBMCs. The V gene is TRBV7-9 and the J gene is TRBJ2-5, with 7 bases matching TRBD1. At the DNA level, the sequence is TGTGCCAGCAGCTTATGGTCACAGGGGAAAGAAGCCCAGTACTTC. This translates into CASSLWSQGKEAQYF.